This TCR beta chain was obtained from a study of blood T cells in healthy people across ages. Overall study context: The capture of about one barcoded beta molecule per two T cells was achieved by template switching.

Combining a sample-barcoded 5' primer with a J-beta primer mix, a second PCR ran for roughly 6 to 11 cycles. There were at least 2.5 million CDR3-containing paired-end reads obtained from each sample. A single record per CDR3 protein comes from TCRdb applying MiXCR to the 5' RACE reads. The sample consists of about 1.6 million distinct CDR3 sequences, roughly 32% of them appearing once. Germline CDR1 and CDR2: MNHNY and SVGAGI (reference sequence). This CDR3 has 15 amino acids. V gave up 0 bases and J gave up 8 bases, with 16 bases separating them. The TCR comes from a woman in her twenties or thirties in good health. The specimen sequenced was blood. The chain employs TRBV6-6 and TRBJ1-2, with D perhaps matching TRBD1 (6 bases). The CDR3 DNA sequence: TGTGCCAGCAGTTACTCGACTCAGGGGAACGAGGGCTACACCTTC. It yields the protein CASSYSTQGNEGYTF.